This T cell receptor (beta chain) is from a study of blood T cell repertoires in COVID-19. Looking at the study overall: PBMCs, B-cell-depleted T cells, or T cells provided the cDNA or gDNA that made up the material.

Germline CDR1 MNHNY, CDR2 SVGAGI (reference sequence). The V and J ends lost 4 bases and 0 bases respectively, with 13 bases between them. The CDR3 loop spans 16 amino acids. In the original analysis: Nucleated cell counts were estimated from reference gene primer amplification. Method: immunoSEQ multiplex PCR; TCRdb's copy keeps in-frame clones and lacks some. V, J and clone size are those of that table, while D and trimming were read from the DNA. Among 100,000 or so clones listed, roughly 77% were seen once. Sequenced: peripheral blood. The chain recombines TRBV6-6 with TRBJ2-1, with D tentatively TRBD2 (6 bases). The sequence was collected from a human donor in a cohort sampled during active COVID-19. As DNA, the CDR3 is TGTGCCAGCAGTTCCGGGTTGGGGGGCTCCTACAATGAGCAGTTCTTC. Amino acid sequence: CASSSGLGGSYNEQFF.